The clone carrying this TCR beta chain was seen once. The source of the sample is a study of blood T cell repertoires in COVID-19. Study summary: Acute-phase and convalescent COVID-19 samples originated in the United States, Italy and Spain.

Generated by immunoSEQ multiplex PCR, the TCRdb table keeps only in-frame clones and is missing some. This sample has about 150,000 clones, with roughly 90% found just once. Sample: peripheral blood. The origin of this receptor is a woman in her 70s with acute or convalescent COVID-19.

As DNA, the CDR3 is TGCGCCAGCAGCCTCTCCATCGGGGACTACGAGCAGTACTTC. This translates into CASSLSIGDYEQYF. The chain carries TRBV4-1 and TRBJ2-7; TRBD2 might be the D (5 bases). V was clipped by 4 bases and J by 3 bases, with 13 bases between them. This CDR3 is built from 14 residues. Germline CDR1 reads MGHRA; CDR2 reads YSYEKL.